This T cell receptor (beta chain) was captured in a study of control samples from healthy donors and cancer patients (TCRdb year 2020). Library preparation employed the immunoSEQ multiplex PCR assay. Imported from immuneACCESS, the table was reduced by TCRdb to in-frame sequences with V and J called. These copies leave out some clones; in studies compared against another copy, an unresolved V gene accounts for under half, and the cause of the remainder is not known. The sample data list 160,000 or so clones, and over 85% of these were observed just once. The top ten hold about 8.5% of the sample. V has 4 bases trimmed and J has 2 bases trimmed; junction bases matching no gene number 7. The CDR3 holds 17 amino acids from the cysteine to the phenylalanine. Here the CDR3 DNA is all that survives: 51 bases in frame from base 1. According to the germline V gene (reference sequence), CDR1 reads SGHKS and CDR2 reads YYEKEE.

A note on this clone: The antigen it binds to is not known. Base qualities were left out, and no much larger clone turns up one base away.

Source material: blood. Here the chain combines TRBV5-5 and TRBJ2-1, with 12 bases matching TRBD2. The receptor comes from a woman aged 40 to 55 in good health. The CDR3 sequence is CASSLRLAGATYNEQFF. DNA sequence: TGTGCCAGCAGCCTGCGACTAGCGGGAGCCACCTACAATGAGCAGTTCTTC.